A selection of T cell receptor beta chains follows, all from one sample in a study of blood T cells in healthy people across ages. TCRdb independently ran MiXCR on the 5' RACE reads; one entry per CDR3 protein. The profile covers about 1.7 million distinct CDR3 sequences, with 28% appearing a single time and over 7% taken by the ten largest. The sequenced sample was blood. The source is a woman under 40 in good health. The CDR3 runs from the conserved cysteine through the conserved F or W. The D gene is left open where the match is weak. Size is omitted from some rows. Given values are once, few, many or a class for expanded clones.

size	D	V	J	CDR3	DNA
NA	TRBD2	TRBV4-1	TRBJ2-3	CASSQGVAGGSDTQYF	TGCGCCAGCAGCCAAGGAGTAGCGGGGGGGTCAGATACGCAGTATTTT
NA	NA	TRBV5-1	TRBJ1-6	CASSPTTPGRDNSPLHF	TGCGCCAGCAGCCCAACAACCCCCGGAAGGGATAATTCACCCCTCCACTTT
many	NA	TRBV5-1	TRBJ2-4	CASSFEGVNIQYF	TGCGCCAGCAGCTTTGAGGGCGTAAACATTCAGTACTTC
NA	NA	TRBV5-1	TRBJ1-5	CASRLTAGPNQPQHF	TGCGCCAGCAGACTCACGGCGGGACCCAATCAGCCCCAGCATTTT
many	NA	TRBV29-1	TRBJ2-5	CSVEDLKVGETQYF	TGCAGCGTTGAAGATCTCAAAGTCGGAGAGACCCAGTACTTC
NA	NA	TRBV20-1	TRBJ2-5	CSAGTGIQETQYF	TGCAGTGCTGGGACTGGTATCCAAGAGACCCAGTACTTC
few	TRBD1	TRBV7-3	TRBJ2-7	CAGSIDRGYNEQYF	TGTGCCGGCAGCATCGACAGGGGGTACAACGAGCAGTACTTC
many	TRBD2	TRBV7-2	TRBJ2-5	CASRLLAGQETQYF	TGTGCCAGCAGATTACTAGCGGGACAAGAGACCCAGTACTTC
NA	NA	TRBV29-1	TRBJ2-5	CSVEGGAVQETQYF	TGCAGCGTTGAAGGTGGGGCAGTTCAAGAGACCCAGTACTTC
few	NA	TRBV3-1	TRBJ2-4	CASSQGRTDQQYF	TGTGCCAGCAGCCAAGGAAGGACAGATCAGCAGTACTTC
NA	NA	TRBV7-2	TRBJ1-2	CASSLSADSGGNTF	TGTGCCAGCAGCTTAAGCGCCGACTCAGGTGGCAACACCTTC
NA	TRBD2	TRBV5-1	TRBJ2-3	CASRYLAASTDTQYF	TGCGCCAGCAGGTACCTAGCGGCTAGCACAGATACGCAGTATTTT
many	NA	TRBV10-2	TRBJ2-7	CASSEGETYEQYF	TGCGCCAGCAGTGAAGGTGAAACCTACGAGCAGTACTTC
many	NA	TRBV28	TRBJ2-7	CASSLGTGRLEQYF	TGTGCCAGCAGTTTAGGTACAGGCCGCCTCGAGCAGTACTTC
few	NA	TRBV2	TRBJ2-1	CASSVGEQFF	TGTGCCAGCAGTGTTGGTGAGCAGTTCTTC
few	TRBD1	TRBV4-1	TRBJ1-4	CASSQVGTDNEKLFF	TGCGCCAGCAGCCAAGTCGGGACAGACAATGAAAAACTGTTTTTT
few	NA	TRBV9	TRBJ1-2	CASSPNRGANGYTF	TGTGCCAGCAGCCCAAATCGGGGGGCAAATGGCTACACCTTC
once	NA	TRBV24-1	TRBJ1-5	CATSPGRNQPQHF	TGTGCCACCAGTCCAGGGAGGAATCAGCCCCAGCATTTT
many	NA	TRBV6-5	TRBJ2-4	CASRPGGVENIQYF	TGTGCCAGCAGGCCAGGAGGGGTCGAAAACATTCAGTACTTC
few	NA	TRBV28	TRBJ2-7	CASSGGGRLNEQYF	TGTGCCAGCAGTGGCGGGGGCCGGTTGAACGAGCAGTACTTC
few	TRBD2	TRBV7-8	TRBJ2-7	CASSSGAGPFYEQYF	TGTGCCAGCAGCTCAGGAGCGGGGCCCTTCTACGAGCAGTACTTC
many	NA	TRBV9	TRBJ2-7	CASSVANGPRHQQYF	TGTGCCAGCAGCGTAGCTAACGGTCCCCGCCATCAGCAGTACTTC
NA	NA	TRBV21-1	TRBJ1-5	CASSPEKEGYSNQPQHF	TGTGCCAGCTCACCGGAGAAGGAGGGGTATAGCAATCAGCCCCAGCATTTT
few	NA	TRBV18	TRBJ1-5	CASSPTGVFNQPQHF	TGTGCCAGCTCACCTACCGGGGTATTCAATCAGCCCCAGCATTTT
few	TRBD2	TRBV20-1	TRBJ2-3	CSAFQTSDDTQYF	TGCAGTGCTTTTCAGACTAGCGACGATACGCAGTATTTT
many	TRBD1	TRBV5-6	TRBJ2-7	CASSLEGQAIYEQYF	TGTGCCAGCAGCTTGGAGGGACAGGCCATCTACGAGCAGTACTTC
few	TRBD1	TRBV9	TRBJ1-1	CASSVGRGGEAFF	TGTGCCAGCAGCGTAGGCAGGGGGGGTGAAGCTTTCTTT
NA	NA	TRBV6-1	TRBJ2-3	CASRVAGAGDTQYF	TGTGCCAGCAGAGTGGCGGGGGCGGGAGATACGCAGTATTTT
NA	TRBD1	TRBV20-1	TRBJ2-7	CSANPRGPSYEQYF	TGCAGTGCCAACCCTAGGGGGCCGTCCTACGAGCAGTACTTC
few	NA	TRBV29-1	TRBJ2-3	CSEPPLWPPDTQYF	TGCAGCGAGCCGCCCCTATGGCCCCCAGATACGCAGTATTTT
NA	TRBD2	TRBV20-1	TRBJ2-5	CSARDREGITPETQYF	TGCAGTGCTAGAGATCGGGAGGGGATCACGCCGGAGACCCAGTACTTC
NA	TRBD2	TRBV6-2/TRBV6-3	TRBJ2-2	CASSRLAIGELFF	TGTGCCAGCAGCAGACTAGCGATCGGGGAGCTGTTTTTT
few	NA	TRBV28	TRBJ2-4	CASSSLPRGATKNIQYF	TGTGCCAGCAGTTCGCTTCCCCGAGGGGCAACCAAAAACATTCAGTACTTC
few	TRBD2	TRBV27	TRBJ2-1	CASSPTSAGEQFF	TGTGCCAGCAGTCCGACTAGCGCTGGTGAGCAGTTCTTC
few	TRBD2	TRBV20-1	TRBJ2-1	CSAEPGLAGGLYNEQFF	TGCAGTGCTGAGCCGGGACTAGCGGGGGGGCTGTACAATGAGCAGTTCTTC
NA	NA	TRBV6-1	TRBJ2-2	CASMKAGELFF	TGTGCCAGCATGAAGGCCGGGGAGCTGTTTTTT
few	NA	TRBV4-3	TRBJ2-1	CASSQAKFYNEQFF	TGCGCCAGCAGCCAAGCGAAGTTCTACAATGAGCAGTTCTTC
NA	NA	TRBV4-2	TRBJ1-2	CASSQGVSTDGYTF	TGTGCCAGCAGCCAGGGTGTGAGTACAGATGGCTACACCTTC
NA	TRBD1	TRBV14	TRBJ2-7	CASSRPTGGLALVENEQYF	TGTGCCAGCAGCCGCCCGACAGGGGGCCTGGCTCTGGTTGAGAACGAGCAGTACTTC
many	NA	TRBV12-3/TRBV12-4	TRBJ2-3	CASSRRRLEQYF	TGTGCCAGCAGCAGACGGCGCCTCGAGCAGTATTTT
few	TRBD1	TRBV2	TRBJ2-1	CASRATGGPHNEQFF	TGTGCCAGCAGGGCTACAGGGGGGCCTCACAATGAGCAGTTCTTC
few	NA	TRBV12-3/TRBV12-4	TRBJ2-4	CASSLEGSKNIQYF	TGTGCCAGCAGTTTAGAGGGATCCAAAAACATTCAGTACTTC
many	NA	TRBV5-1	TRBJ2-3	CASSGSGNTDTQYF	TGCGCCAGCAGTGGTAGCGGAAACACAGATACGCAGTATTTT
NA	NA	TRBV20-1	TRBJ2-4	CSAKRTGKNIQYF	TGCAGTGCTAAGCGCACAGGCAAAAACATTCAGTACTTC
many	NA	TRBV7-9	TRBJ2-1	CASSKTLLSPYNEQFF	TGTGCCAGCAGCAAGACATTATTGTCCCCATACAATGAGCAGTTCTTC
NA	TRBD1	TRBV18	TRBJ2-3	CASSPQPGQASTDTQYF	TGTGCCAGCTCACCACAACCGGGACAGGCTAGCACAGATACGCAGTATTTT
NA	NA	TRBV4-3	TRBJ1-5	CASSQVGGGQPQHF	TGCGCCAGCAGCCAAGTAGGGGGGGGTCAGCCCCAGCATTTT
few	NA	TRBV5-1	TRBJ1-4	CASSFRQAINEKLFF	TGCGCCAGCAGCTTCCGACAGGCCATAAATGAAAAACTGTTTTTT
NA	NA	TRBV4-1	TRBJ2-1	CASSQDFPILSSYNEQFF	TGCGCCAGCAGCCAAGATTTCCCCATACTCAGCTCCTACAATGAGCAGTTCTTC
many	TRBD2	TRBV11-2	TRBJ2-7	CASSLPGLAGAEQYF	TGTGCCAGCAGCTTACCGGGACTAGCGGGAGCCGAGCAGTACTTC
many	NA	TRBV24-1	TRBJ2-7	CATSAIGTSEQYF	TGTGCCACCAGTGCTATCGGGACTTCCGAGCAGTACTTC
many	NA	TRBV9	TRBJ2-6	CASSVIGTGANVLTF	TGTGCCAGCAGCGTAATTGGGACCGGGGCCAACGTCCTGACTTTC
NA	NA	TRBV20-1	TRBJ2-7	CSASQSLYEQYF	TGCAGTGCTAGCCAGAGTCTTTACGAGCAGTACTTC
NA	TRBD1	TRBV5-1	TRBJ1-2	CASSLLDRSYGYTF	TGCGCCAGCAGCCTCTTGGACAGGAGTTATGGCTACACCTTC
NA	TRBD1	TRBV5-1	TRBJ1-2	CASSLDREGRYGYTF	TGCGCCAGCAGCTTAGACAGGGAGGGGCGGTATGGCTACACCTTC